What follows are 8 T cell receptor beta chains derived from one specimen sequenced in a study of blood T cell repertoires in COVID-19. This table comes from immunoSEQ multiplex PCR, and its TCRdb copy is limited to in-frame clones, with some not included. The sample lists some 250,000 clones; over 75% were seen once. The sample comprised PBMCs or T cells enriched from blood (not recorded which). All receptors come from a woman aged 50 to 60 who had recovered from COVID-19.

This chain links TRBV18 with TRBJ2-5, with 9 bases that match TRBD1. J gave up 4 bases and V 2 bases, and 2 bases lay outside the gene matches. From germline, CDR1 is KGHSH and CDR2 LQKENI. This CDR3 has 14 amino acids. The CDR3 DNA reads TGTGCCAGCTCACCAGGGGACAGGGCAGAGACCCAGTACTTC. This translates into CASSPGDRAETQYF.

V usage is TRBV6-5 and J usage is TRBJ1-1; the match to TRBD1 covers 7 bases. Germline trimming cut 6 bases from V and 0 bases from J; bases unmatched to any gene: 4. There are 14 residues in the CDR3. From germline, CDR1 is MNHEY and CDR2 SVGAGI. CDR3 sequence (DNA): TGTGCCAGCAGACCGACAGGGATGAACACTGAAGCTTTCTTT. Protein sequence: CASRPTGMNTEAFF.

The genes are TRBV19 and TRBJ2-3, with 7 bases aligning to TRBD1. This CDR3 has 15 amino acids. From germline, CDR1 is LNHDA and CDR2 SQIVND (reference sequence). J gave up 2 bases and V 5 bases, and 7 bases lay outside the gene matches. Here the CDR3 DNA reads TGTGCCAGTAGTGTCCGGGACAGACACACAGATACGCAGTATTTT. Its protein product is CASSVRDRHTDTQYF.

This clone was observed a few times. This chain links TRBV4-2 with TRBJ2-7; possibly TRBD1 for D (6 bases). CDR1 LGHNA and CDR2 YNFKEQ come from the germline V gene. Deletions cut 0 bases from V and 5 bases from J, with 11 bases between. This CDR3 contains 14 residues. DNA for the CDR3: TGTGCCAGCAGCCAAGAACCCCGGGACAACGAGCAGTACTTC. As protein: CASSQEPRDNEQYF.

The chain uses TRBV28 and TRBJ1-2; D is perhaps TRBD1 (5 bases). The CDR3 is made up of 17 amino acids. Germline V lookup: CDR1 MDHEN, CDR2 SYDVKM. V shed 2 bases and J shed 2 bases, with 18 bases lying between them. For the CDR3, the DNA is TGTGCCAGCAGTTTAGTTCGGACACCCTCTAGAAACTATGGCTACACCTTC. Its protein product is CASSLVRTPSRNYGYTF.

V and J are TRBV27 and TRBJ2-7; 10 nucleotides align to TRBD1. Per the germline V gene, CDR1 is MNHEY and CDR2 is SMNVEV (reference sequence). This CDR3 has 13 amino acids. V shed 3 bases and J 4 bases; nucleotides not matched to a gene: 0. The CDR3 DNA is TGTGCCAGCAGTTTGGACAGGGGGTACGAGCAGTACTTC. It is translated as CASSLDRGYEQYF.

The chain joins TRBV14 to TRBJ2-1; the match to TRBD2 covers 7 bases. V trimming: 4 bases; J trimming: 3 bases; junction bases outside the gene matches: 3. The CDR3 has 14 amino acids. Germline V CDR1 and CDR2: SGHDN, FVKESK. CDR3 region: CASSPAGIYNEQFF. CDR3 coding DNA: TGTGCCAGCAGCCCAGCGGGAATCTACAATGAGCAGTTCTTC.

V and J are TRBV19 and TRBJ2-1; tentatively, D is TRBD1 (6 bases). The germline V gene has CDR1 LNHDA and CDR2 SQIVND (reference sequence). Trimming left V 4 bases short and J 2 bases short, with 12 bases between. The CDR3 extends over 15 amino acids. The DNA of the CDR3 is TGTGCCAGTAGTACACAGGGTCTAACCTACAATGAGCAGTTCTTC. Protein product: CASSTQGLTYNEQFF.